This TCR beta chain was retrieved from a study of blood T cell repertoires in COVID-19. Looking at the study overall: T cells, B-cell-depleted T cells, or PBMCs supplied cDNA or gDNA.

The authors' processing: Estimated nucleated cell counts came from reference gene primer amplification. Some clones are missing from TCRdb's copy, which holds only in-frame ones; the method was immunoSEQ multiplex PCR. The V and J calls and clone size were taken over from that table, and D and trimming were inferred from the DNA. The sample yields hundreds of thousands of clones, more than 75% seen once. The germline gives CDR1 SEHNR, CDR2 FQNEAQ (reference sequence). V was trimmed by 3 bases and J by 2 bases, leaving 17 bases between them. This CDR3 comprises 17 residues. This clone has more than one count but fewer than ten.

Sequencing was performed on peripheral blood. The TCR comes from a woman aged 18-30 years who had recovered from COVID-19. The J gene is TRBJ1-3, the V gene TRBV7-9; tentative D call: TRBD1 (5 bases). CDR3 in amino acids: CASSLRRRGRAGNTIYF. In nucleotides, the CDR3 is TGTGCCAGCAGCTTGCGTAGGAGGGGCCGCGCTGGAAACACCATATATTTT.